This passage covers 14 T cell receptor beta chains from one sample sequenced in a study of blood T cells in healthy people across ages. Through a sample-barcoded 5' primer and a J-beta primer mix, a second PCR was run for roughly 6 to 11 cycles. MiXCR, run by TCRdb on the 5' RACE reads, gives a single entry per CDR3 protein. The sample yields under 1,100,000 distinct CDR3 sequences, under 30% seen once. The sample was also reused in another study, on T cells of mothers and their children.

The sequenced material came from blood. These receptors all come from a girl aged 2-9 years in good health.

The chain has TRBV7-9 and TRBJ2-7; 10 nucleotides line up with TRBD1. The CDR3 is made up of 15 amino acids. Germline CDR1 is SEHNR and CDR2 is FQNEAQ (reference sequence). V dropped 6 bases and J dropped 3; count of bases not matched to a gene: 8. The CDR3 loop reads CASSKEGTGDYEQYF. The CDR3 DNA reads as TGTGCCAGCAGTAAAGAGGGGACAGGGGACTACGAGCAGTACTTC.

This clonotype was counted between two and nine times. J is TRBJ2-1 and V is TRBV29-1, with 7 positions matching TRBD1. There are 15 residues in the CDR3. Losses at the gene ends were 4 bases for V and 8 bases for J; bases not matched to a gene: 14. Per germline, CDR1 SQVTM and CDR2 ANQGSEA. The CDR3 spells CSVGPQGVAAHEQFF. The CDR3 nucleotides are TGCAGCGTTGGCCCGCAGGGGGTTGCTGCCCATGAGCAGTTCTTC.

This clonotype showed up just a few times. The CDR3 sequence: CSAGGAGGNTIYF. The CDR3 DNA sequence: TGCAGTGCAGGGGGCGCAGGTGGAAACACCATATATTTT. This chain joins TRBV20-1 and TRBJ1-3, with 7 bases aligning to TRBD1. V lost 6 bases, J lost 3 bases, and 5 bases stayed unmatched. Germline V gives CDR1 DFQATT, CDR2 SNEGSKA (reference sequence). The CDR3 sequence is 13 residues long.

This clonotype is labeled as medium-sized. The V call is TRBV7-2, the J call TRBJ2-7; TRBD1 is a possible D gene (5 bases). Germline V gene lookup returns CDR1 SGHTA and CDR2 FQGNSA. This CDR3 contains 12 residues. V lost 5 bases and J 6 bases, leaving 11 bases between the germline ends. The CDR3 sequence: CASSTQGGEQYF. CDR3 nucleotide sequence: TGTGCCAGCAGCACGCAGGGTGGCGAGCAGTACTTC.

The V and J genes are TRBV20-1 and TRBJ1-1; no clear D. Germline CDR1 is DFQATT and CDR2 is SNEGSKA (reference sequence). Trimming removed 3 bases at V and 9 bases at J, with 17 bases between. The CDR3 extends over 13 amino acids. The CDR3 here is CSARSYTPMKAFF. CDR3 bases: TGCAGTGCTAGGTCTTACACCCCCATGAAAGCTTTCTTT.

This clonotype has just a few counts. The CDR3: CASSQDRGGSGAYNEQFF. In DNA, the CDR3 is TGCGCCAGCAGCCAAGATCGGGGGGGAAGCGGGGCCTACAATGAGCAGTTCTTC. V usage is TRBV4-3 and J usage is TRBJ2-1, with 8 positions matching TRBD2. Per the germline V gene, CDR1 is LGHNA and CDR2 is YSLEER. Trimming removed 0 bases from V and 2 bases from J; junction bases left unmatched: 9. The CDR3 runs 18 residues.

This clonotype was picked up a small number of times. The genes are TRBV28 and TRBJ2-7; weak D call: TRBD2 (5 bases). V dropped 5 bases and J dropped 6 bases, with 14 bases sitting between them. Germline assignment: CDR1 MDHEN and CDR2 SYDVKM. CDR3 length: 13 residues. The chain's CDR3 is CASSLRARVEQYF. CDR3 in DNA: TGTGCCAGCAGTCTACGAGCGAGGGTCGAGCAGTACTTC. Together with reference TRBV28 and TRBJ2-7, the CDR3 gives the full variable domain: DVKVTQSSRYLVKRTGEKVFLECVQDMDHENMFWYRQDPGLGLRLIYFSYDVKMKEKGDIPEGYSVSREKKERFSLILESASTNQTSMYLCASSLRARVEQYFGPGTRLTVT.

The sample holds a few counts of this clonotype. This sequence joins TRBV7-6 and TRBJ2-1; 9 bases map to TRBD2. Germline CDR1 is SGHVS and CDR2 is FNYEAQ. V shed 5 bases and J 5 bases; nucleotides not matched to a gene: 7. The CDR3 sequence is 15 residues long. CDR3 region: CASSERGVLDNEQFF. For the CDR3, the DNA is TGTGCCAGCAGCGAGCGGGGGGTCCTGGACAATGAGCAGTTCTTC.

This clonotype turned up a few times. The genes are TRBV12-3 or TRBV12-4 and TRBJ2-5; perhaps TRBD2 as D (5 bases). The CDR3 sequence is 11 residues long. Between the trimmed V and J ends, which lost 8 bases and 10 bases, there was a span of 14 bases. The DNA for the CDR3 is TGTGCCAGCTCCGTCAGCCGGGGCCAGTACTTC. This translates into CASSVSRGQYF.

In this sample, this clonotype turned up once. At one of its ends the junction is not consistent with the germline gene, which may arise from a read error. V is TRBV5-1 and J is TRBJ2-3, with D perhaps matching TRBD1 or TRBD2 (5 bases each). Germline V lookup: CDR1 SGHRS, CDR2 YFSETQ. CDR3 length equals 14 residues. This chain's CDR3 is CAGSLGTRYTTQYF. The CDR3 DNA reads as TGCGCCGGCAGCTTGGGGACGAGGTATACGACGCAGTATTTT.

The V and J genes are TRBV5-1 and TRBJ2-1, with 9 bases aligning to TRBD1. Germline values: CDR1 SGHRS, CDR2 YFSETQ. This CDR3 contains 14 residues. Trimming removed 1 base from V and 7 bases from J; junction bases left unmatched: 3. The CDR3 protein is CASSLWGQGNEQFF. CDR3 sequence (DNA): TGCGCCAGCAGCTTGTGGGGACAGGGTAATGAGCAGTTCTTC.

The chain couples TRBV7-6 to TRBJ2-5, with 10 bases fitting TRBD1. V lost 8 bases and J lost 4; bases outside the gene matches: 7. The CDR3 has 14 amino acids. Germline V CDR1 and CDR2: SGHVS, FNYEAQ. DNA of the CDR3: TGTGCCAGCTGCCCGGGACAGGGGTTAGAGACCCAGTACTTC. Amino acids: CASCPGQGLETQYF. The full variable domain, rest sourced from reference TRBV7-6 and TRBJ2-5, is GAGVSQSPRYKVTKRGQDVALRCDPISGHVSLYWYRQALGQGPEFLTYFNYEAQQDKSGLPNDRFSAERPEGSISTLTIQRTEQRDSAMYRCASCPGQGLETQYFGPGTRLLVL.

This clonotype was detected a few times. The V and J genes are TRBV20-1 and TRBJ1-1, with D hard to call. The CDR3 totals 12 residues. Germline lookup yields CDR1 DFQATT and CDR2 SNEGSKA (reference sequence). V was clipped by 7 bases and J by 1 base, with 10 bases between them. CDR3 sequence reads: CSVKPTNTEAFF. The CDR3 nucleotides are TGCAGTGTTAAACCGACGAACACTGAAGCTTTCTTT.

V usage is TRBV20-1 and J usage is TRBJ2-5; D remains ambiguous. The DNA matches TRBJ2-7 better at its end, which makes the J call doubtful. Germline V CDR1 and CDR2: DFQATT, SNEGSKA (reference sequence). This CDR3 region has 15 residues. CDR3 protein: CSASEPPPVFYEQYF. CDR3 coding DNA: TGCAGTGCTTCCGAGCCGCCGCCAGTCTTCTACGAGCAGTACTTC.